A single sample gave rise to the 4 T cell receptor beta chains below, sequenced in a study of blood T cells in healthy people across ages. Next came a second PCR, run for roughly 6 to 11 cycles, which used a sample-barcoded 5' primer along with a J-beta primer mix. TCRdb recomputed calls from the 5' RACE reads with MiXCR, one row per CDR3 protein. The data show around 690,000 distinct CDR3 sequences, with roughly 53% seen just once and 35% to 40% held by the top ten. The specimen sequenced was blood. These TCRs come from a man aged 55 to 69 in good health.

The CDR3 DNA follows: TGTGCCTGCAGAATCGGGCGACAGCTCTATGGCTACACCTTC. Translating gives CACRIGRQLYGYTF. V gene TRBV21-1 combines with J gene TRBJ1-2; the D call of TRBD1 is as the table states it, not checked on the DNA. TRBV21-1 is a recognized pseudogene. The CDR3 runs 14 residues.

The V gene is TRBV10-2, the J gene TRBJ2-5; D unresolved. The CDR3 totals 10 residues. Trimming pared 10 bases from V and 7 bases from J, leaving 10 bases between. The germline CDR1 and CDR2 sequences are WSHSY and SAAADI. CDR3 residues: CATGMGTQYF. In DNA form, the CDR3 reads TGCGCCACTGGAATGGGGACCCAGTACTTC.

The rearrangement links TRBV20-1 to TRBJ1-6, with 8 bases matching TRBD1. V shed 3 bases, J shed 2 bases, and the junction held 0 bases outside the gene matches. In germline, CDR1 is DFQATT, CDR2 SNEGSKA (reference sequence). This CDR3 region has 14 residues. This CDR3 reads CSARGQAYNSPLHF. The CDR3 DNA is TGCAGTGCTAGGGGACAGGCCTATAATTCACCCCTCCACTTT.

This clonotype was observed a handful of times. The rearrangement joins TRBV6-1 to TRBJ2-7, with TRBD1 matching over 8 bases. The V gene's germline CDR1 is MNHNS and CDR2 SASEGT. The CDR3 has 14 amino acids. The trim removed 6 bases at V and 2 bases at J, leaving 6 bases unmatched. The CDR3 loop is CASRGTGSTYEQYF. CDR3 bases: TGTGCCAGCAGGGGGACAGGTTCGACCTACGAGCAGTACTTC.